The rows below give T cell receptor beta chains drawn from one sample of a study of post-analysis software for immune sequencing data. TCRdb fed the PCR reads into MiXCR, producing one record per CDR3 protein. Of about 540,000 distinct CDR3 sequences detected, less than 40% appear once; the ten largest clones hold 5% to 6%. The sample was blood. All receptors come from a girl between 2 and 17 years old with multiple sclerosis. The CDR3 runs from the conserved cysteine through the conserved F or W. D genes are given only for firm matches. Not all rows give a size; the values are once, few, many and, for expanded clones, a class.

CDR3nt	CDR3aa	v_gene	j_gene	d_gene	abundance
TGTGCCAGCAAGGGATCTTTCAGCTCCTACGAGCAGTACTTC	CASKGSFSSYEQYF	TRBV6-1	TRBJ2-7	NA	NA
TGTGCCAGCAGTGAGTTGTCTTTGTGGCCAGAGACCCAGTACTTC	CASSELSLWPETQYF	TRBV6-1	TRBJ2-5	NA	NA
TGTGCCAGCAGCTTGGCCTTCCGGGCAGCAGAGCAGTACTTC	CASSLAFRAAEQYF	TRBV5-5	TRBJ2-7	NA	NA
TGCAGCGTTGTTAGGGCAGATACGCAGTATTTT	CSVVRADTQYF	TRBV29-1	TRBJ2-3	NA	NA
TGTGCCAGCAGCTTTCGACCCACGGGGACGCAGTATTTT	CASSFRPTGTQYF	TRBV11-3	TRBJ2-3	NA	NA
TGTGCCAGCAGCGCAGGGCCGTTAGCCTACGAGCAGTACTTC	CASSAGPLAYEQYF	TRBV9	TRBJ2-7	NA	few
TGTGCCAGCAGCCGGGACGGTCCCTCCGGGTCACCCCTCCACTTT	CASSRDGPSGSPLHF	TRBV6-5	TRBJ1-6	NA	NA
TGCAGTGCTAGAGCCCGTGGACAGGTTAACTATGGCTACACCTTC	CSARARGQVNYGYTF	TRBV20-1	TRBJ1-2	TRBD1	few
TGCGCCAGCAGCCCGTCCGGGACTATTCAAGAGACCCAGTACTTC	CASSPSGTIQETQYF	TRBV5-1	TRBJ2-5	TRBD2	few
TGTGCCATCGGAGCTCAGGGGCTGACAGGGGAAGCTTTCTTT	CAIGAQGLTGEAFF	TRBV10-3	TRBJ1-1	TRBD1	few
TGTGCCAGCAGTTATCCTGGGGAGAGCACAGATACGCAGTATTTT	CASSYPGESTDTQYF	TRBV6-6	TRBJ2-3	NA	few
TGTGCCAGCAGCCAAAGGGCAGATTTTTACACCGGGGAGCTGTTTTTT	CASSQRADFYTGELFF	TRBV7-3	TRBJ2-2	NA	NA
TGTGTCATAGGGCCGGGGGATCGGATTAGCACAGATACGCAGTATTTT	CVIGPGDRISTDTQYF	TRBV15	TRBJ2-3	NA	NA
TGTGCCAGCAGTTACTTTCCTAACGGACAGCAAGAGACCCAGTACTTC	CASSYFPNGQQETQYF	TRBV6-5	TRBJ2-5	NA	few
TGTGCCAGCAGTGAGTTCACCTACGAGCAGTACTTC	CASSEFTYEQYF	TRBV2	TRBJ2-7	NA	few
TGCGCCAGCAGCCAAGAAGAAGGGAGGGGGGGCACAGATACGCAGTATTTT	CASSQEEGRGGTDTQYF	TRBV4-1	TRBJ2-3	NA	NA
TGTGCCAGCAGCTTGTTCGGACAGGGTGTCAGTGAGCAGTACTTC	CASSLFGQGVSEQYF	TRBV5-6	TRBJ2-7	TRBD1	few
TGTGCCAACAGCCCCGGGACTAGCGGGCAGAATGAGCAGTTCTTC	CANSPGTSGQNEQFF	TRBV5-8	TRBJ2-1	TRBD2	NA
TGTGCCAGCAGCCAACTGTCCCCGGGGGAGAGCACAGATACGCAGTATTTT	CASSQLSPGESTDTQYF	TRBV4-2	TRBJ2-3	NA	NA
TGTGCCAGCAGTTCCGTCCTGAGACAGTACTTC	CASSSVLRQYF	TRBV6-5	TRBJ2-5	NA	many
TGTGCCAGCAGTGCGCGGGGGGGTAGCACAGATACGCAGTATTTT	CASSARGGSTDTQYF	TRBV6-4	TRBJ2-3	TRBD2	many
TGCAGTGCTAACGCTGGCAGGGGGGTGGGTGAGCAGTACTTC	CSANAGRGVGEQYF	TRBV20-1	TRBJ2-7	NA	few
TGTGCCAGCAGCCGCCAGGGACGGAGCACAGATACGCAGTATTTT	CASSRQGRSTDTQYF	TRBV7-2	TRBJ2-3	NA	NA